These 19 T cell receptor beta chains were sequenced from one sample in a study of cytomegalovirus exposure and HLA in healthy donors. The PCR had 60 Vbeta and 13 Jbeta primers. Assay: immunoSEQ multiplex PCR; the TCRdb copy retains only in-frame clones and omits some. The table lists about 150,000 clones, approximately 85% of them singletons, with 0.4% to 0.55% in the top ten. Sequencing used PBMCs. These receptors all come from a woman in her thirties or forties in good health and CMV-seronegative.

The chain joins TRBV27 to TRBJ2-7; D gene uncertain. Germline V gives CDR1 MNHEY, CDR2 SMNVEV (reference sequence). The CDR3 covers 12 residues. Trimming stripped 8 bases from V and 2 bases from J, with 10 bases between. CDR3 residues: CASGHSTYEQYF. The CDR3 coding sequence is TGTGCCAGCGGCCACAGCACCTACGAGCAGTACTTC.

The chain links TRBV30 to TRBJ2-1, with 10 positions matching TRBD2. CDR3 length equals 15 residues. With V trimmed by 0 bases and J by 7 bases, 6 bases remained unmatched. Germline CDR1 and CDR2: GTSNPN and SVGIG (reference sequence). The CDR3 sequence is CAWSVALAGQNEQFF. CDR3 in DNA: TGTGCCTGGAGTGTAGCACTAGCGGGACAAAATGAGCAGTTCTTC.

The chain carries TRBV6-6 and TRBJ1-1, with D unresolved. The CDR3 covers 14 residues. The V gene lost 9 bases and the J gene lost 4 bases, with 18 bases spanning the gap. Germline assignment: CDR1 MNHNY and CDR2 SVGAGI (reference sequence). CDR3 sequence reads: CASGDTLGGTEAFF. DNA of the CDR3: TGTGCCAGTGGGGATACGCTCGGAGGCACTGAAGCTTTCTTT.

The gene calls are TRBV4-2 and TRBJ2-3; D possibly corresponds to TRBD2 (5 bases). The CDR3 totals 15 residues. Per germline, CDR1 LGHNA and CDR2 YNFKEQ. With 0 bases removed from V and 1 base from J, the gap between germline ends came to 8 bases. The CDR3 spells CASSQDDGGTDTQYF. CDR3 nucleotides: TGTGCCAGCAGCCAAGATGACGGGGGCACAGATACGCAGTATTTT.

As regards this clone: This CDR3 is also generated by other DNA sequences in the sample. This sequence joins TRBV10-2 and TRBJ1-1, with a tentative D call TRBD1 (6 bases). CDR3 length: 14 amino acids. CDR1 is WSHSY, CDR2 SAAADI, per germline. V was shortened by 4 bases and J by 2 bases, with 11 bases between the two germline ends. In DNA form, the CDR3 reads TGCGCCAGCAGTGTACCGGGGGGCAACACTGAAGCTTTCTTT. Protein: CASSVPGGNTEAFF.

The count of this clone is one. Other nucleotide sequences in the sample specify the same CDR3. This chain connects TRBV30 to TRBJ2-3; 7 bases align to TRBD2. J lost 6 bases, V lost 3 bases, and 0 bases had no gene match. The CDR3 runs 11 residues. Germline-derived CDR1 and CDR2 are GTSNPN and SVGIG (reference sequence). The CDR3 loop reads CAWSGGDTQYF. In nucleotides, the CDR3 is TGTGCCTGGAGCGGGGGGGATACGCAGTATTTT.

Turning to this clone: One end of the junction fails to match germline, which may point to a read error. J is TRBJ1-3 and V is TRBV27, with TRBD1 as a possible D gene (5 bases). The CDR3 is 14 residues long. The germline V gene encodes CDR1 MNHEY and CDR2 SMNVEV (reference sequence). CDR3 residues: CANSLIGAGNTIYF. In nucleotides, the CDR3 is TGTGCCAACAGTTTAATAGGGGCTGGAAACACCATATATTTT.

The genes are TRBV5-4 and TRBJ1-1; D gene unclear. V lost 1 base and J 8 bases, leaving 12 bases between the germline ends. The germline V gene encodes CDR1 SGHNT and CDR2 YYREEE (reference sequence). The CDR3 is 13 residues long. This CDR3 reads CASSLIQYREAFF. The DNA of the CDR3 is TGTGCCAGCAGCTTGATCCAATACAGAGAAGCTTTCTTT.

V gene TRBV7-9 combines with J gene TRBJ2-3; D is possibly TRBD2 (6 bases). There are 14 residues in the CDR3. The germline V gene encodes CDR1 SEHNR and CDR2 FQNEAQ (reference sequence). The ends were cut back, 1 base at V and 6 bases at J, with 11 bases in the middle. CDR3 nucleotide sequence: TGTGCCAGCAGCTTAGGAGCCCGGGGGGATACGCAGTATTTT. Encoded protein: CASSLGARGDTQYF.

The chain uses TRBV11-2 and TRBJ2-1, with 8 bases matching TRBD2. Losses at the gene ends were 3 bases for V and 1 base for J; bases not matched to a gene: 8. The CDR3 runs to 17 residues. From germline, CDR1 is SGHAT and CDR2 FQNNGV. The CDR3 DNA sequence: TGTGCCAGCAGCTTGAGTCCCGGGACTAGTTCCTACAATGAGCAGTTCTTC. It codes for CASSLSPGTSSYNEQFF.

This chain uses TRBV27 with TRBJ2-5; maybe TRBD2 (6 bases). Near its end, the DNA agrees better with TRBJ2-7, so the J call may be wrong. The CDR3 covers 14 residues. CDR1 is MNHEY, CDR2 SMNVEV, per germline (reference sequence). CDR3 nucleotide sequence: TGTGCCAGCAGTTTCGGTAGCGGCTCCTACGAGCAGTACTTC. It translates to CASSFGSGSYEQYF.

This chain uses TRBV6-6 with TRBJ2-5; tentatively, D is TRBD1 (5 bases). The CDR3 is 13 amino acids. Looked up from germline, CDR1 is MNHNY and CDR2 is SVGAGI (reference sequence). V lost 2 bases and J lost 4, with 8 bases in between. The CDR3 DNA sequence: TGTGCCAGCAGTTACGGCCAGGGAGAGACCCAGTACTTC. Protein: CASSYGQGETQYF.

The chain is built from TRBV9 and TRBJ2-3, with a tentative D call TRBD2 (6 bases). Germline values: CDR1 SGDLS, CDR2 YYNGEE. With 7 bases removed from V and 3 bases from J, the gap between germline ends came to 18 bases. This CDR3 is 15 amino acids long. CDR3 region: CASGVGAGITDTQYF. The DNA for the CDR3 is TGTGCCAGCGGGGTGGGCGCGGGAATTACAGATACGCAGTATTTT.

The genes are TRBV28 and TRBJ2-1; 8 positions match TRBD2. CDR1 and CDR2 (germline): MDHEN, SYDVKM. This CDR3 has 17 residues. V was pared by 5 bases and J by 6 bases, with 15 bases of the junction left unmatched. The CDR3 spells CASSPRRGLVRGNEQFF. The DNA of the CDR3 is TGTGCCAGCAGTCCCCGACGGGGACTAGTTCGTGGCAATGAGCAGTTCTTC.

The J gene is TRBJ2-1, the V gene TRBV5-6; D unresolved. The germline V gene has CDR1 SGHDT and CDR2 YYEEEE. The CDR3 is made up of 13 amino acids. V was shortened by 0 bases and J by 4 bases, with 5 bases between the two germline ends. CDR3 nucleotides: TGTGCCAGCAGCTTGGTGCAGTACAATGAGCAGTTCTTC. It codes for CASSLVQYNEQFF.

The chain is built from TRBV6-4 and TRBJ1-3, with a tentative D call TRBD1 (5 bases). Germline V gene sequence: CDR1 MRHNA, CDR2 SNTAGT. The CDR3 extends over 14 amino acids. With 5 bases removed from V and 0 bases from J, the gap between germline ends came to 8 bases. The CDR3 is CASSPDSSGNTIYF. For the CDR3, the DNA is TGTGCCAGCAGTCCCGACAGCTCTGGAAACACCATATATTTT.

Notes on this clone: One end of the junction varies from germline; a read error may be responsible. J is TRBJ2-7 and V is TRBV7-9; TRBD1 is a possible D gene (5 bases). This CDR3 is 15 amino acids long. The germline gives CDR1 SEHNR, CDR2 FQNEAQ (reference sequence). As DNA, the CDR3 is TGTTCCAGCAGCTTAGGTCTGGGGCCTCTTTACGAGCAGTACTTC. This sequence encodes CSSSLGLGPLYEQYF.

The CDR3 loop reads CASSAGPTGVETQYF. The DNA of the CDR3 is TGTGCCAGCAGCGCCGGTCCGACAGGGGTCGAGACCCAGTACTTC. The V gene is TRBV9, the J gene TRBJ2-5, with TRBD1 matching 8 bases. After removal of 3 bases from V and 5 bases from J, the junction contained 9 bases not matched to a gene. The CDR3 consists of 15 residues. Germline loops: CDR1 SGDLS, CDR2 YYNGEE.

The chain links TRBV30 to TRBJ1-1; TRBD1 might be the D (5 bases). CDR1 and CDR2 from the germline V gene are GTSNPN and SVGIG (reference sequence). The CDR3 loop spans 13 amino acids. V shed 4 bases and J shed 1 base, with 10 bases lying between them. In DNA, the CDR3 is TGTGCCTGGACTAGACAGAGGAACACTGAAGCTTTCTTT. Translation: CAWTRQRNTEAFF.